These 7 T cell receptor beta chains originate from one sample sequenced in a study of T-cell memory formation after mild COVID-19. Using its own MiXCR run on the 5' RACE reads, TCRdb lists one record per CDR3 protein. The table lists approximately 150,000 distinct CDR3 sequences, roughly 13% of them singletons. Specimen: PBMCs or a T cell subset sorted from them (not recorded which). Receptor source: a man between 18 and 29 years old who had mild COVID-19 (a few samples of this study predate the infection). Cell type and time point are not known.

This clonotype came up a few times. The CDR3 here is CAWQKQGASEQYF. CDR3 DNA: TGTGCCTGGCAGAAGCAGGGGGCCTCCGAGCAGTACTTC. The chain combines TRBV30 with TRBJ2-7, with 8 bases that match TRBD1. The CDR3 runs to 13 residues. The germline V gene encodes CDR1 GTSNPN and CDR2 SVGIG (reference sequence). The V and J ends lost 5 bases and 6 bases, in that order; junction bases with no gene match: 9.

This rearrangement joins TRBV7-9 to TRBJ2-3; D gene unclear. The CDR3 covers 14 residues. V shed 8 bases and J shed 0 bases, with 12 bases lying between them. The germline V gene has CDR1 SEHNR and CDR2 FQNEAQ (reference sequence). Written as DNA, the CDR3 is TGTGCCAGCCTGCAGCTTGCTAGCACAGATACGCAGTATTTT. It codes for CASLQLASTDTQYF.

The V gene is TRBV5-1, the J gene TRBJ2-3; perhaps D is TRBD1 or TRBD2 (6 bases each). Germline CDR1 SGHRS, CDR2 YFSETQ. This CDR3 has 16 residues. V gave up 3 bases and J gave up 0 bases, with 14 bases separating them. The CDR3: CASSWRGETSTDTQYF. CDR3 in DNA: TGCGCCAGCAGCTGGAGGGGGGAAACTAGCACAGATACGCAGTATTTT.

The genes are TRBV25-1 and TRBJ1-6; no reliable D call. V gave up 6 bases and J gave up 3 bases, with 6 bases separating them. The CDR3 runs 13 residues. Germline CDR1 MGHDK, CDR2 SYGVNS. The CDR3 sequence is CASSPVYNSPLHF. The CDR3 nucleotides read TGTGCCAGCAGCCCGGTCTATAATTCACCCCTCCACTTT. The variable domain in full, completed from reference TRBV25-1 and TRBJ1-6, reads EADIYQTPRYLVIGTGKKITLECSQTMGHDKMYWYQQDPGMELHLIHYSYGVNSTEKGDLSSESTVSRIRTEHFPLTLESARPSHTSQYLCASSPVYNSPLHFGNGTRLTVT.

With respect to this clonotype: A read error may produce the germline difference seen at one junction end. The J gene is TRBJ2-5, the V gene TRBV7-2; 8 bases are shared with TRBD2. The CDR3 sequence is 15 residues long. Germline-derived CDR1 and CDR2 are SGHTA and FQGNSA. This chain's CDR3 is CASTLTSGGLETQYF. CDR3 nucleotides: TGTGCCAGCACCTTAACATCGGGAGGGTTGGAGACCCAGTACTTC.

This clonotype occurred a few times. V usage is TRBV27 and J usage is TRBJ2-3; D is undetermined. This CDR3 spans 17 amino acids. Looked up from germline, CDR1 is MNHEY and CDR2 is SMNVEV (reference sequence). Trimming shortened V by 3 bases and J by 0 bases, and 16 bases separated the two germline ends. The CDR3 DNA sequence: TGTGCCAGCAGTTTCGATGTCGGGCAGAAGAGCACAGATACGCAGTATTTT. Its protein product is CASSFDVGQKSTDTQYF.

This clonotype was seen more than once but under ten times. This chain links TRBV7-9 with TRBJ2-4, with TRBD2 matching over 10 bases. This CDR3 region has 14 residues. Germline V gene lookup returns CDR1 SEHNR and CDR2 FQNEAQ (reference sequence). The junction had 9 bases not matched to a gene; V was cut back by 1 base and J by 15 bases. The DNA for the CDR3 is TGTGCCAGCAGCTTAGAGCTAGCGGGGGCCCAAAGGTACTTC. Protein product: CASSLELAGAQRYF.